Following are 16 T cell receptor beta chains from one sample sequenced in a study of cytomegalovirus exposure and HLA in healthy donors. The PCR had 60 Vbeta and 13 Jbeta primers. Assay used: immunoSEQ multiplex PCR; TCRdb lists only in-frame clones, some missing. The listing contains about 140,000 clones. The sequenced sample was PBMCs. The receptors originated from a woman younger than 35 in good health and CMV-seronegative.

The CDR3 sequence: CASSSSGSSYNEQFF. The CDR3 DNA reads TGTGCCAGCAGCTCGAGCGGGAGCTCCTACAATGAGCAGTTCTTC. The chain has TRBV5-4 and TRBJ2-1, with 8 bases lining up with TRBD2. Germline CDR1 reads SGHNT; CDR2 reads YYREEE (reference sequence). With 3 bases clipped from V and 0 bases from J, the junction kept 2 bases outside the gene matches. The CDR3 extends over 15 amino acids.

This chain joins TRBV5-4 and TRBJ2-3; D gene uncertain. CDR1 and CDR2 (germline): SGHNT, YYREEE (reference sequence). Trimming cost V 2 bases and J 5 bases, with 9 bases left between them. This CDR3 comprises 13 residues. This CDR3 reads CASSFRVLDTQYF. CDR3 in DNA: TGTGCCAGCAGCTTCCGAGTTCTAGATACGCAGTATTTT.

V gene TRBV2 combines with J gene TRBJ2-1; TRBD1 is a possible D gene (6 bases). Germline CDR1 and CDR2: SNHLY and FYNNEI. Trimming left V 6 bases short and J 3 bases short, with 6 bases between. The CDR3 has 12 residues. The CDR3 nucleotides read TGTGCCAGCAGGACAGGCTACAATGAGCAGTTCTTC. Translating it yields CASRTGYNEQFF.

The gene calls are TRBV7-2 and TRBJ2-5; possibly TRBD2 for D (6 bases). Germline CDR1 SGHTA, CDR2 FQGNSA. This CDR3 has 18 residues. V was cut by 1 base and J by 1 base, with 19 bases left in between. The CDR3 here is CASSLDPRSRRGQETQYF. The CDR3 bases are TGTGCCAGCAGCTTAGACCCCAGGTCCAGGAGGGGCCAAGAGACCCAGTACTTC.

The CDR3 reads CASSLQRGYEQYF. For the CDR3, the DNA is TGTGCCAGCAGCTTACAACGGGGCTACGAGCAGTACTTC. The chain combines TRBV6-4 with TRBJ2-7; a weak D match, TRBD2 (5 bases). The V end lost 6 bases, the J end lost 3 bases, and 12 bases lay between the germline ends. Germline V gives CDR1 MRHNA, CDR2 SNTAGT. This CDR3 region has 13 residues.

This CDR3 is CAISDREKLFF. The CDR3 nucleotides are TGTGCCATCAGTGATCGTGAAAAACTGTTTTTT. The rearrangement links TRBV10-3 to TRBJ1-4; D uncertain. The CDR3 covers 11 residues. Trimming shortened V by 3 bases and J by 7 bases, and 3 bases separated the two germline ends. Germline V gene sequence: CDR1 ENHRY, CDR2 SYGVKD.

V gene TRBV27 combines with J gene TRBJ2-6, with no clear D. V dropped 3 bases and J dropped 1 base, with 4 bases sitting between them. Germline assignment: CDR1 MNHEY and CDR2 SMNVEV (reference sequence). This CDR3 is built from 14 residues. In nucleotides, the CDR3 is TGTGCCAGCAGTTTCCGGTCTGGGGCCAACGTCCTGACTTTC. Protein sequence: CASSFRSGANVLTF. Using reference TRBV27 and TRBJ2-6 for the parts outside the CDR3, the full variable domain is EAQVTQNPRYLITVTGKKLTVTCSQNMNHEYMSWYRQDPGLGLRQIYYSMNVEVTDKGDVPEGYKVSRKEKRNFPLILESPSPNQTSLYFCASSFRSGANVLTFGAGSRLTVL.

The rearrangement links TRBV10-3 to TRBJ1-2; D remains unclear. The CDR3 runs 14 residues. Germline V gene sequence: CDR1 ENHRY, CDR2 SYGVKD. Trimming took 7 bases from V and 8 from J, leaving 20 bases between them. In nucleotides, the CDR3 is TGTGCCATCACCGAGGGTGGGCGGGGTGGAGGCTACACCTTC. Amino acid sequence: CAITEGGRGGGYTF.

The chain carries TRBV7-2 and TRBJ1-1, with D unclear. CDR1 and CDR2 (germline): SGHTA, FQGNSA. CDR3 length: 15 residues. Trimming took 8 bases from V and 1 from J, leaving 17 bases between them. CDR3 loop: CASVITGGSNTEAFF. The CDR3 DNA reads TGTGCCAGCGTAATCACTGGAGGGTCGAACACTGAAGCTTTCTTT.

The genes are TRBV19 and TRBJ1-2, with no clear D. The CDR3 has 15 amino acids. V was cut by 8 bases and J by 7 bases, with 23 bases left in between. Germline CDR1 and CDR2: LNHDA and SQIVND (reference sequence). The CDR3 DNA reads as TGTGCCAGTGCTACCCCGGGCGGGAGTACGGTTGGCTACACCTTC. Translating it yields CASATPGGSTVGYTF.

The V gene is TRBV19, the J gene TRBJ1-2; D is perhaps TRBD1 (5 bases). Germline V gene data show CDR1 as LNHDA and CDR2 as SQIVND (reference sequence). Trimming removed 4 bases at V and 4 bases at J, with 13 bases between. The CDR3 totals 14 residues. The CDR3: CASSKQGSRYGYTF. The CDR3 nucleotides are TGTGCCAGTAGTAAGCAGGGCTCCCGCTATGGCTACACCTTC.

The CDR3 region is CASSGPMQREGTDTQYF. CDR3 bases: TGTGCCAGCAGCGGTCCCATGCAGCGGGAGGGCACAGATACGCAGTATTTT. This chain links TRBV9 with TRBJ2-3; TRBD2 agrees at 9 bases. The ends lost 3 bases at V and 1 base at J; junction bases unmatched: 9. Germline CDR1 SGDLS, CDR2 YYNGEE. The CDR3 is 17 amino acids.

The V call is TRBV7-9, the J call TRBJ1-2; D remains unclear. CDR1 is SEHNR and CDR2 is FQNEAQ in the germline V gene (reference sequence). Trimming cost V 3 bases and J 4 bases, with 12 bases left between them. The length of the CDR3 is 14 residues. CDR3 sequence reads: CASSLHNHRYGYTF. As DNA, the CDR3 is TGTGCCAGCAGCTTGCACAATCATCGCTATGGCTACACCTTC.

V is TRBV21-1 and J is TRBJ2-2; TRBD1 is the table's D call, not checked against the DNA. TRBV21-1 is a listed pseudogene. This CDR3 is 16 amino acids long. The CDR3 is CASSTRQGRVTGELFF. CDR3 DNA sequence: TGTGCCAGCAGCACGAGACAGGGTCGGGTCACCGGGGAGCTGTTTTTT.

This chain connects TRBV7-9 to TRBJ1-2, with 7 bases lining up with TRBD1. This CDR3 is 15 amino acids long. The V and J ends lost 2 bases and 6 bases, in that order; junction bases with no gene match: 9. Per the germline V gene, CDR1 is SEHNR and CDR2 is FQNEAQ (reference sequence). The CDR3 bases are TGTGCCAGCAGCTTACCAGGGGGAGCCTTGGATGGCTACACCTTC. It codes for CASSLPGGALDGYTF.

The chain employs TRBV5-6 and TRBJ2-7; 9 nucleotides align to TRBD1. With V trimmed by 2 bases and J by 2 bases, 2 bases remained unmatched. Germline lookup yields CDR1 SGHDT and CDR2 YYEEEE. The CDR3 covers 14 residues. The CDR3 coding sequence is TGTGCCAGCAGCTTCGGGACAGGGACCTACGAGCAGTACTTC. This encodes CASSFGTGTYEQYF.